This T cell receptor beta chain was profiled in a study of Graves' ophthalmopathy and Graves' hyperthyroidism. Study context: Peripheral blood was collected at initial diagnosis, before any treatment.

This clonotype came up many times. None of the included patients had other autoimmune diseases, uncontrolled infections, pregnancy or lactation, as these led to exclusion. Per germline, CDR1 MNHEY and CDR2 SVGEGT. The ends were cut back, 7 bases at V and 3 bases at J, with 13 bases in the middle. The CDR3 length is 13 residues. Amplification targeted the TCR beta CDR3 regions, with RNA transcripts as the source material. HTBI primers served in a first-round RT-PCR, which a second-round multiplex PCR followed. TCRdb fed the multiplex PCR reads into MiXCR, producing one record per CDR3 protein. This sample has fewer than 400,000 distinct CDR3 sequences, with about 16% found just once.

Sequenced input: peripheral blood. The TCR originated in a woman aged 18 to 35 with Graves' ophthalmopathy. This chain links TRBV6-2 or TRBV6-3 with TRBJ2-7; D could derive from TRBD1 or TRBD2 (5 bases each). Here the CDR3 DNA reads TGTGCCAGCACCCTTGGGGGTCACTACGAGCAGTACTTC. It codes for CASTLGGHYEQYF.